These 5 T cell receptor beta chains came from one sample sequenced in a study of OX40 agonist ivuxolimab in advanced cancers. Library prep was done by the immunoSEQ multiplex PCR assay. TCRdb took over this immuneACCESS table, retaining in-frame rearrangements with V and J assigned. Such tables are incomplete; in checked studies, under half of the missing clones stem from an unresolved V gene, and the remainder is unexplained. Across this sample there are approximately 23,000 clones, with almost 85% seen only once. The ten largest clones take up about half of the sample. Sequenced here: CD4+ or CD8+ T cells sorted from blood, sampled in a trial of the OX40 agonist ivuxolimab. These receptors were collected from an adult with an advanced solid tumor such as melanoma, head and neck, liver or kidney cancer.

This clone is a singleton in its sample. CDR3 sequence reads: CASSLGQGKEKLFF. CDR3 DNA sequence: TGTGCCAGCAGTTTGGGACAGGGTAAAGAAAAACTGTTTTTT. This chain links TRBV28 with TRBJ1-4, with 9 bases matching TRBD1. Germline CDR1 reads MDHEN; CDR2 reads SYDVKM. Trimming took 3 bases from V and 8 from J; bases not matched to a gene: 4. The CDR3 length is 14 residues.

The rearrangement uses TRBV5-4 and TRBJ1-1; D unresolved. The V gene's germline CDR1 is SGHNT and CDR2 YYREEE (reference sequence). V was clipped by 0 bases and J by 4 bases, with 10 bases between them. The CDR3 sequence is 14 residues long. CDR3 bases: TGTGCCAGCAGCTTGGGTGGGTCCGGCACTGAAGCTTTCTTT. Protein sequence: CASSLGGSGTEAFF.

A note on this clone: This specimen includes other DNA sequences encoding the same CDR3. V gene TRBV10-3 combines with J gene TRBJ2-7, with D perhaps being TRBD1 or TRBD2 (6 bases each). The germline gives CDR1 ENHRY, CDR2 SYGVKD. The CDR3 spans 13 residues. V was trimmed by 0 bases and J by 5 bases, leaving 8 bases between them. The CDR3 region is CAISESRGDEQYF. In DNA, the CDR3 is TGTGCCATCAGTGAGTCGAGGGGGGACGAGCAGTACTTC.

The chain employs TRBV11-3 and TRBJ2-1; 8 nucleotides match TRBD2. CDR3 size: 14 residues. Germline V gene sequence: CDR1 SGHNT, CDR2 YENEEA. The ends lost 5 bases at V and 8 bases at J; junction bases unmatched: 8. In DNA, the CDR3 is TGTGCCAGCAGCCCGGGGGGGGGCCTCTATGAGCAGTTCTTC. Protein: CASSPGGGLYEQFF.

V and J are TRBV19 and TRBJ1-5; a possible D gene is TRBD1 (5 bases). Looked up from germline, CDR1 is LNHDA and CDR2 is SQIVND (reference sequence). V dropped 3 bases and J dropped 4 bases, with 7 bases sitting between them. The CDR3 consists of 13 residues. The CDR3 region is CASSIGGNQPQHF. CDR3 DNA: TGTGCCAGTAGTATTGGGGGAAATCAGCCCCAGCATTTT. Based on the CDR3 plus reference TRBV19 and TRBJ1-5, the full variable domain is DGGITQSPKYLFRKEGQNVTLSCEQNLNHDAMYWYRQDPGQGLRLIYYSQIVNDFQKGDIAEGYSVSREKKESFPLTVTSAQKNPTAFYLCASSIGGNQPQHFGDGTRLSIL.